This TCR beta chain originates from a study of shared clonotypes between healthy human individuals. Study-wide context: The plates for each donor numbered three CD4 naive, three CD4 memory, two CD8 naive and one CD8 memory.

Assay used: immunoSEQ multiplex PCR; TCRdb lists only in-frame clones, some missing. The sample holds 2.3 million or so clones; about 92% are singletons and the top ten take under 0.45%. There are 14 residues in the CDR3. Germline V CDR1 and CDR2: SNHLY, FYNNEI. V gave up 4 bases and J gave up 8 bases, with 17 bases separating them. CD45RA+ naive and CD45RA-negative memory subsets were separated from CD4+ cells. J is TRBJ1-2 and V is TRBV2; D is unresolved. The sequenced sample was naive CD4+ T cells from PBMCs. Subset specified: CD45RA+ positively selected. The receptor was derived from a man between 18 and 35 years old in good health. Some clones in this sample may be carry-over from other donors' samples. The CDR3 region has the DNA TGTGCCAGCAGTGTTATGGGAGCCCAAGGGGGCTACACCTTC. Translating gives CASSVMGAQGGYTF.